A single sample is the source of the 9 T cell receptor beta chains below, sequenced in a study of T cell responses to AZD1222 COVID-19 vaccine. The protocol was immunoSEQ multiplex PCR, while the TCRdb copy is restricted to in-frame clones and leaves out a portion. The sample has fewer than 200,000 clones, roughly 88% seen once. The input for sequencing was peripheral blood, taken 28 days after the second AZD1222 dose. Every receptor here comes from an adult who received the AZD1222 COVID-19 vaccine.

This chain links TRBV10-3 with TRBJ1-3; no definite D call. V was shortened by 3 bases and J by 3 bases, with 3 bases between the two germline ends. The germline V gene has CDR1 ENHRY and CDR2 SYGVKD. CDR3 length: 12 residues. The CDR3 DNA follows: TGTGCCATCAGTGAATATGGAAACACCATATATTTT. Translated, it gives CAISEYGNTIYF.

This clone appeared once. The chain joins TRBV12-3 or TRBV12-4 to TRBJ1-1; D unclear. V gave up 5 bases and J gave up 10 bases, with 17 bases separating them. The CDR3 runs 13 residues. CDR3 loop: CASSPGRERGAFF. For the CDR3, the DNA is TGTGCCAGCAGTCCTGGACGGGAACGAGGAGCTTTCTTT.

This clone was seen only a few times. The J gene is TRBJ1-2, the V gene TRBV29-1; 8 bases match TRBD1. CDR1 and CDR2 from the germline V gene are SQVTM and ANQGSEA. V gave up 5 bases and J gave up 6 bases; unmatched junction bases: 8. CDR3 length: 13 residues. The CDR3 region has the DNA TGCAGCGTTCCTACGCAGGGGGCGAATGGCTACACCTTC. This translates into CSVPTQGANGYTF.

The rearrangement links TRBV7-6 to TRBJ1-6; D may be TRBD1 (5 bases). CDR1 SGHVS and CDR2 FNYEAQ come from the germline V gene. Deletions cut 1 base from V and 9 bases from J, with 13 bases between. There are 15 residues in the CDR3. The CDR3 loop is CASSLGPGTGSPLHF. The CDR3 nucleotides read TGTGCCAGCAGCTTAGGGCCAGGGACGGGTTCACCCCTCCACTTT.

The chain carries TRBV5-1 and TRBJ1-2, with a weak D call TRBD1 (6 bases). This CDR3 region has 13 residues. The germline V gene encodes CDR1 SGHRS and CDR2 YFSETQ. V gave up 4 bases and J gave up 1 base, with 8 bases separating them. The CDR3 bases are TGCGCCAGCAGCCTACAGGGTAACTATGGCTACACCTTC. It specifies CASSLQGNYGYTF. The whole variable domain, remainder taken from reference TRBV5-1 and TRBJ1-2, is KAGVTQTPRYLIKTRGQQVTLSCSPISGHRSVSWYQQTPGQGLQFLFEYFSETQRNKGNFPGRFSGRQFSNSRSEMNVSTLELGDSALYLCASSLQGNYGYTFGSGTRLTVV.

The chain employs TRBV4-1 and TRBJ2-1; D may be TRBD2 (5 bases). The CDR3 is made up of 14 amino acids. Germline V lookup: CDR1 MGHRA, CDR2 YSYEKL. Trimming removed 1 base at V and 8 bases at J, with 12 bases between. This chain's CDR3 is CASSQAFSEDEQFF. The CDR3 DNA is TGCGCCAGCAGCCAAGCTTTTAGCGAAGATGAGCAGTTCTTC.

The genes are TRBV27 and TRBJ2-7; the D gene is possibly TRBD1 (6 bases). Germline V lookup: CDR1 MNHEY, CDR2 SMNVEV (reference sequence). V lost 4 bases, J lost 4 bases, and 14 bases lay in between. CDR3 length equals 14 residues. The DNA of the CDR3 is TGTGCCAGCAGTTCCCTCGGACAGTTATACGAGCAGTACTTC. Translated, it gives CASSSLGQLYEQYF.

The rearrangement joins TRBV4-3 to TRBJ2-1; TRBD1 might be the D (5 bases). The CDR3 extends over 16 amino acids. Between the trimmed V and J ends, which lost 2 bases and 0 bases, there was a span of 11 bases. CDR1 LGHNA and CDR2 YSLEER come from the germline V gene. The CDR3 loop reads CASSQNSRVSYNEQFF. CDR3 nucleotides: TGCGCCAGCAGCCAAAACTCCAGGGTCTCCTACAATGAGCAGTTCTTC.

This clone was counted a few times. This chain uses TRBV10-1 with TRBJ1-2, with D perhaps matching TRBD1 (6 bases). This CDR3 spans 14 amino acids. V dropped 3 bases and J dropped 4 bases, with 12 bases sitting between them. Germline loops: CDR1 WNHNN, CDR2 SYGVQD (reference sequence). The CDR3 region has the DNA TGCGCCAGCAGTGAACGGACAGTCTCCTATGGCTACACCTTC. Translated: CASSERTVSYGYTF.